The sequence of this T cell receptor beta chain was determined in a study of vaccination effects on CD4 cells after COVID-19. In the ViraFEST assay, antigen-specific CD4+ clonotypes were identified by expansion after peptide-pool stimulation. When around nine days of culture had elapsed, CD4+ T cells were isolated. PCR-confirmed SARS-CoV-2 infection occurred in the person between March and December 2020. Wells each received around 2.2 million PBMC, cultured with 9 to 10 IU/ml IL-2 and roughly 10 ug/ml peptides. A half-medium replacement with IL-2 medium was carried out on days 3 and 7. Study-wide points: Substantial clonal contraction characterized both infection- and vaccine-induced clones late after vaccination.

A note on this clone: Its specificity is not known.

Generated by immunoSEQ multiplex PCR, the TCRdb table keeps only in-frame clones and is missing some. Among under 20,000 clones listed, around 74% were seen once. The origin of this receptor is a human donor who had a prior SARS-CoV-2 infection. Here the sequenced sample was CD4+ T cells from PBMCs cultured with SARS-CoV-2 spike peptides, taken before COVID-19 vaccination.

The CDR3 DNA reads as TGCGCCAGCAGCCAAGATAGGACCCCGGGCGGTGAAAAACTGTTTTTT. This sequence encodes CASSQDRTPGGEKLFF. This chain joins TRBV4-1 and TRBJ1-4; no clear D gene. The V gene lost 0 bases and the J gene lost 7 bases, with 15 bases spanning the gap. The CDR3 contains 16 residues. Germline CDR1 reads MGHRA; CDR2 reads YSYEKL.